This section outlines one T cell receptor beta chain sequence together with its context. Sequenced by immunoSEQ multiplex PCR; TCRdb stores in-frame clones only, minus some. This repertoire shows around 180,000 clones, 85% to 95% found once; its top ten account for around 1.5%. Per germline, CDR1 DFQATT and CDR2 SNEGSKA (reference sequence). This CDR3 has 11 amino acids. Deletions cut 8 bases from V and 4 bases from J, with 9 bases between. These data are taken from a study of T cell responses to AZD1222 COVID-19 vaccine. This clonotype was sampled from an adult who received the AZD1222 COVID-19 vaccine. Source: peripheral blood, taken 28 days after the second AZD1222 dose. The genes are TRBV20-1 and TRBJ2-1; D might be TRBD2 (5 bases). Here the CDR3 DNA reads TGCAGTCCCACTAGTTACAATGAGCAGTTCTTC. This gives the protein CSPTSYNEQFF.